This T cell receptor beta chain was captured in a study of OX40 agonist ivuxolimab in advanced cancers. Overall study context: A mean age of roughly 60 years, range about 20 to 79, was recorded, and approximately 85% were male.

Study-level points and caveats: Clonal expansion by week 6 occurred in CD4+ and CD8+ blood T cells (at 0.1 to 3.0 mg/kg).

Profiled with immunoSEQ multiplex PCR; TCRdb holds only in-frame clones, not every one. Of 72,000 or so clones in the sample, roughly 87% were seen once. CDR1 and CDR2 from the germline V gene are SGHNT and YENEEA. This CDR3 region has 13 residues. The germline V and J ends were trimmed by 5 bases and 13 bases, with 17 bases remaining between them. Points on this clone: The antigen remains unidentified.

The sequence was collected from an adult with an advanced solid tumor such as melanoma, head and neck, liver or kidney cancer. V usage is TRBV11-3 and J usage is TRBJ2-2, with D possibly TRBD1 on 5 matching bases. This sample comprised CD4+ or CD8+ T cells sorted from blood, obtained in a trial of the OX40 agonist ivuxolimab. DNA for the CDR3: TGTGCCAGCAGCCATGAGACTCTAAGGGGGCTGTTTTTT. This translates into CASSHETLRGLFF.